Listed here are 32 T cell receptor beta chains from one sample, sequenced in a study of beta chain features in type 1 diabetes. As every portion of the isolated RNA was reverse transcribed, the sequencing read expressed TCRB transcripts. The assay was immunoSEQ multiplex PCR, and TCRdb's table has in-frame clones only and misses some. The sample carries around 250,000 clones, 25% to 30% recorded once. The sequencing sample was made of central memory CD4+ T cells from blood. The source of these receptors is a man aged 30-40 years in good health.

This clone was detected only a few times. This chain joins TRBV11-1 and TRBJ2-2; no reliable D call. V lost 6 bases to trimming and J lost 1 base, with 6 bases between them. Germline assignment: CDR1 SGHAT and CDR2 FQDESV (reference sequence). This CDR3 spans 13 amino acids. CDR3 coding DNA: TGTGCCAGCAGGGAGAGGAACACCGGGGAGCTGTTTTTT. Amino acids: CASRERNTGELFF.

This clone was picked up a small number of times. CDR3 region: CASNIGGFAGSYEQYF. The DNA of the CDR3 is TGTGCCAGCAACATCGGAGGTTTTGCGGGCTCCTACGAGCAGTACTTC. The chain couples TRBV7-9 to TRBJ2-7; the D gene is possibly TRBD2 (5 bases). The CDR3 consists of 16 residues. V was trimmed by 7 bases and J by 0 bases, leaving 19 bases between them. Germline V gives CDR1 SEHNR, CDR2 FQNEAQ (reference sequence).

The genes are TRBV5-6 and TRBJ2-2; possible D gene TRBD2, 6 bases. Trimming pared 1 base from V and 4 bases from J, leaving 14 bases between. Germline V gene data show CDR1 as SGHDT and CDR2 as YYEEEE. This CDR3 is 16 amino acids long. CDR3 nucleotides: TGTGCCAGCAGCTTGAGGGACTTTCTGTCCACCGGGGAGCTGTTTTTT. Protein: CASSLRDFLSTGELFF.

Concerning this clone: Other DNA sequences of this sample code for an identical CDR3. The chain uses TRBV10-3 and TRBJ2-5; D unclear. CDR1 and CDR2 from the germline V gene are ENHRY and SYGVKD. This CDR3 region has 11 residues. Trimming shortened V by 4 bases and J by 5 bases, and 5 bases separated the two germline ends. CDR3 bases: TGTGCCATCAGTGCCGGGGAGACCCAGTACTTC. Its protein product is CAISAGETQYF.

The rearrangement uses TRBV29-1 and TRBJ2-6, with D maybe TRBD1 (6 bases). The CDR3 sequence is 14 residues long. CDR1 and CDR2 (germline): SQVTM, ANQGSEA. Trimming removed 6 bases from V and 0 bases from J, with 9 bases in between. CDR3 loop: CSVEGDSGANVLTF. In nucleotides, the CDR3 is TGCAGCGTCGAGGGGGACTCTGGGGCCAACGTCCTGACTTTC.

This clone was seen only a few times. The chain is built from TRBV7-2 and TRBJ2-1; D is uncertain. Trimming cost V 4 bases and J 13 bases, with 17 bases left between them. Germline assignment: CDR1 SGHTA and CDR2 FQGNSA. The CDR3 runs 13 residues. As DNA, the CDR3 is TGTGCCAGCAGCTATCAGGTGGAGTCACAACAGTTCTTC. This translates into CASSYQVESQQFF.

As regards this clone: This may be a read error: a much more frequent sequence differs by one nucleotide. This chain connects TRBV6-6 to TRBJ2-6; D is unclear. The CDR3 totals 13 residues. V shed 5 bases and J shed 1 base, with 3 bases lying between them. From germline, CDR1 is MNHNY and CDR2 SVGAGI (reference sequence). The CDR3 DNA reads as TGTGCCAGCAGTCTATCTGGGGCCAACGTCCTGACTTTC. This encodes CASSLSGANVLTF.

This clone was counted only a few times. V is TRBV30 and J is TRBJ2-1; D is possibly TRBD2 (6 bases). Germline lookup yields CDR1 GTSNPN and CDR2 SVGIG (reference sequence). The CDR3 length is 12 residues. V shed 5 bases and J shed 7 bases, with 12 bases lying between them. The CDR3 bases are TGTGCCTGGTCGGGACTCTCAAATGAGCAGTTCTTC. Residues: CAWSGLSNEQFF.

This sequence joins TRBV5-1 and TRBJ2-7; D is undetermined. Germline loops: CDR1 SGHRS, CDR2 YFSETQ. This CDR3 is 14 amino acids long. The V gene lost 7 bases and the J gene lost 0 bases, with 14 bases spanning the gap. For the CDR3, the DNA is TGCGCCAGCTTCCTAGACCCGACCTCCTACGAGCAGTACTTC. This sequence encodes CASFLDPTSYEQYF.

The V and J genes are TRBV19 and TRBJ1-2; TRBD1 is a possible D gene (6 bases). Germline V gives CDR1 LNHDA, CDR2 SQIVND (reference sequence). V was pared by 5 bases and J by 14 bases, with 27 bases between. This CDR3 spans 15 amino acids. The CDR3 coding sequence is TGTGCCAGTAGTTCACTGACCGGGACACGGGCCCGGGAGACCTTC. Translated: CASSSLTGTRARETF.

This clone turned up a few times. The CDR3 here is CASSKTSGTDTQYF. The DNA for the CDR3 is TGTGCCAGCAGCAAGACTAGCGGCACAGATACGCAGTATTTT. The V and J genes are TRBV6-6 and TRBJ2-3, with 8 bases fitting TRBD2. CDR1 MNHNY and CDR2 SVGAGI come from the germline V gene (reference sequence). The CDR3 is 14 residues long. V was pared by 6 bases and J by 1 base, with 3 bases of the junction left unmatched.

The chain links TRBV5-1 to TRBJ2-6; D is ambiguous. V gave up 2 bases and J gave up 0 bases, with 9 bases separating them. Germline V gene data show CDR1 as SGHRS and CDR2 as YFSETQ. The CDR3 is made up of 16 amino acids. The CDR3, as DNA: TGCGCCAGCAGCTTACAGCAAAGCTCTGGGGCCAACGTCCTGACTTTC. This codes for CASSLQQSSGANVLTF.

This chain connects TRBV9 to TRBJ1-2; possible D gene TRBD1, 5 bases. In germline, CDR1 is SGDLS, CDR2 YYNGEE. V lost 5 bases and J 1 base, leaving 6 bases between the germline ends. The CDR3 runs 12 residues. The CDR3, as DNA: TGTGCCAGCAGACAGGATAACTATGGCTACACCTTC. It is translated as CASRQDNYGYTF.

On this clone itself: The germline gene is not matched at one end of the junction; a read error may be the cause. This CDR3 is CSFRGDRERFF. Here the CDR3 DNA reads TGCAGCTTCAGGGGGGACAGGGAGCGGTTCTTC. The chain is built from TRBV29-1 and TRBJ2-1, with 9 bases identical to TRBD1. Per the germline V gene, CDR1 is SQVTM and CDR2 is ANQGSEA. The CDR3 is 11 residues long.

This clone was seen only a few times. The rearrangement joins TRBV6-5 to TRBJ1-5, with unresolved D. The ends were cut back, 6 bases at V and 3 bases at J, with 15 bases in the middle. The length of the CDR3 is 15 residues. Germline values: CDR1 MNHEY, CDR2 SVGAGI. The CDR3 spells CASSLDRGDNQPQHF. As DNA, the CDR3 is TGTGCCAGCAGCTTAGACCGAGGTGACAATCAGCCCCAGCATTTT.

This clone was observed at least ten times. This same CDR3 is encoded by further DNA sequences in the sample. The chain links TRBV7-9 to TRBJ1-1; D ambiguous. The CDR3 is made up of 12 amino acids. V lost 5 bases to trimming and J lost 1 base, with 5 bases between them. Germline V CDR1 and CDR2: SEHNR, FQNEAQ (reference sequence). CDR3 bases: TGTGCCAGCAGCCCAGAGAACACTGAAGCTTTCTTT. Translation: CASSPENTEAFF.

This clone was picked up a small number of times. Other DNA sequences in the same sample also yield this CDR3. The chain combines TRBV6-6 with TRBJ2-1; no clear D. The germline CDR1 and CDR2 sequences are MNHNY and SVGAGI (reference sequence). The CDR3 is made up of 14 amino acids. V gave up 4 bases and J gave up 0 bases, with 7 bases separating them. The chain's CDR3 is CASSSPSSYNEQFF. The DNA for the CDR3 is TGTGCCAGCAGTTCTCCAAGCTCCTACAATGAGCAGTTCTTC.

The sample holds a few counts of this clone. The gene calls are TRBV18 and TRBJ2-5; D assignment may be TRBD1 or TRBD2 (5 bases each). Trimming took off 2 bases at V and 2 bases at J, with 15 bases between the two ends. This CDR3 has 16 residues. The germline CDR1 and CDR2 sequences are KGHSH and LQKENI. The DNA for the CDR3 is TGTGCCAGCTCACCAGGGACCTCATTACCTCAAGAGACCCAGTACTTC. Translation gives CASSPGTSLPQETQYF.

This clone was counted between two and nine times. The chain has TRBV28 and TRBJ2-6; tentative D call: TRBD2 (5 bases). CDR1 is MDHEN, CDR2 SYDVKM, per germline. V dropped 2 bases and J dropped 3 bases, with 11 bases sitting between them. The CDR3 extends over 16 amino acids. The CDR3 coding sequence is TGTGCCAGCAGTTTAACGGGAACCCGTGGGGCCAACGTCCTGACTTTC. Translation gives CASSLTGTRGANVLTF.

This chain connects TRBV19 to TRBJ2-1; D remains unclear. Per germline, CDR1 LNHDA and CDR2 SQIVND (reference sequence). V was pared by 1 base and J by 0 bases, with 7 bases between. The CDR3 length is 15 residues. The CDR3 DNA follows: TGTGCCAGTAGTATAGTAGAAGGCTCCTACAATGAGCAGTTCTTC. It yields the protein CASSIVEGSYNEQFF.

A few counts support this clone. The CDR3 DNA reads TGCGCCAGCAGCCAAGGGTGGGGCAGTCACAATGAGCAGTTCTTC. Protein sequence: CASSQGWGSHNEQFF. The chain recombines TRBV4-3 with TRBJ2-1, with a tentative D call TRBD1 (5 bases). The germline V and J ends were trimmed by 1 base and 5 bases, with 12 bases remaining between them. Germline loops: CDR1 LGHNA, CDR2 YSLEER. The CDR3 extends over 15 amino acids.

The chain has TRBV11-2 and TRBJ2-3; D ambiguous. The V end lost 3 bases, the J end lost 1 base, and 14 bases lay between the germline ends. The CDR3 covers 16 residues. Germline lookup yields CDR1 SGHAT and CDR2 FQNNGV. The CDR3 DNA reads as TGTGCCAGCAGCTTCCCCCTGAGAGCAGGCACAGATACGCAGTATTTT. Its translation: CASSFPLRAGTDTQYF.

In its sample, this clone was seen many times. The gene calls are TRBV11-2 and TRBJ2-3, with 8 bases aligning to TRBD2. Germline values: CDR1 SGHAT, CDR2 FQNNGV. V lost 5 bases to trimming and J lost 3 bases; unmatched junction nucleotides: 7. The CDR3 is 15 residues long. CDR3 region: CASSQSGRDTDTQYF. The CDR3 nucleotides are TGTGCCAGCAGCCAGAGCGGGAGAGATACAGATACGCAGTATTTT.

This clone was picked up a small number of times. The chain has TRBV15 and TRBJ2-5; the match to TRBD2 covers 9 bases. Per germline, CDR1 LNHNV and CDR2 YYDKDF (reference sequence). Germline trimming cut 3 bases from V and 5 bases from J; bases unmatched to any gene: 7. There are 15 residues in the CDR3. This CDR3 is CATSRGGLASETQYF. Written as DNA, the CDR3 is TGTGCCACCAGCAGGGGAGGACTAGCGTCGGAGACCCAGTACTTC.

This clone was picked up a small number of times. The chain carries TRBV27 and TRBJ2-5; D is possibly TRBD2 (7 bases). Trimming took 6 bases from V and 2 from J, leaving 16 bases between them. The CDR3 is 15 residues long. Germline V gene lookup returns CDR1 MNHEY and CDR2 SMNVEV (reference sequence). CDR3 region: CASRGGGRGQETQYF. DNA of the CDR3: TGTGCCAGCAGGGGCGGGGGCCGAGGGCAAGAGACCCAGTACTTC.

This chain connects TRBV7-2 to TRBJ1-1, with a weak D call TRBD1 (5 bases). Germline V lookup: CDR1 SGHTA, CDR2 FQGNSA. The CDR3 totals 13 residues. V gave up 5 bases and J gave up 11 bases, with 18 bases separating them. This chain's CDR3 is CASSTGRGRGAFF. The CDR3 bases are TGTGCCAGCAGCACAGGAAGGGGCCGAGGGGCTTTCTTT.

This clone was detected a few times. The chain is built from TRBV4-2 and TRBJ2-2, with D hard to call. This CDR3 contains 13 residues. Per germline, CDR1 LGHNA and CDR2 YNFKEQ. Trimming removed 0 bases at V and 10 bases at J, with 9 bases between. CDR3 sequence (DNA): TGTGCCAGCAGCCAAGATCGGCCCGCGGAGCTGTTTTTT. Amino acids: CASSQDRPAELFF.

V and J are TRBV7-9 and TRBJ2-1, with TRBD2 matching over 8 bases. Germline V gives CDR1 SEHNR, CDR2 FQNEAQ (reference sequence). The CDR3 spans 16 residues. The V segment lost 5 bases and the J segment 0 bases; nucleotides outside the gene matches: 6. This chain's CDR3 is CASSRYSGGSYNEQFF. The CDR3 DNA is TGTGCCAGCAGCCGATACAGCGGGGGCTCCTACAATGAGCAGTTCTTC.

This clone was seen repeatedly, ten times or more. The CDR3 coding sequence is TGTGCCAGCAGCCGATTTCGGGCGGGGGCTCATCAGCCCCAGCATTTT. As protein: CASSRFRAGAHQPQHF. The V call is TRBV7-2, the J call TRBJ1-5; maybe TRBD1 (6 bases). This CDR3 has 16 residues. Deletions cut 5 bases from V and 5 bases from J, with 19 bases between. Germline CDR1 is SGHTA and CDR2 is FQGNSA. The full variable domain, completed using reference TRBV7-2 and TRBJ1-5, is GAGVSQSPSNKVTEKGKDVELRCDPISGHTALYWYRQSLGQGLEFLIYFQGNSAPDKSGLPSDRFSAERTGGSVSTLTIQRTQQEDSAVYLCASSRFRAGAHQPQHFGDGTRLSIL.

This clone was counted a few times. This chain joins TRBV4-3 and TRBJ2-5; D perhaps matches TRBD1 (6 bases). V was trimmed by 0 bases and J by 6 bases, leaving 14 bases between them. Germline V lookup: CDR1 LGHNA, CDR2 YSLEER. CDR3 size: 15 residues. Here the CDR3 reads CASSQETGESQTQYF. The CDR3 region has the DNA TGCGCCAGCAGCCAAGAGACAGGCGAGAGTCAGACCCAGTACTTC.

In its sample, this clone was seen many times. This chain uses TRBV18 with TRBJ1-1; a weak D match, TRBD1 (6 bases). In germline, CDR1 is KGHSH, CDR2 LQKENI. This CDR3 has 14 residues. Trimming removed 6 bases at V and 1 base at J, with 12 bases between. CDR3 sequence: CASSSGTTNTEAFF. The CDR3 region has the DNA TGTGCCAGCTCCTCCGGGACAACGAACACTGAAGCTTTCTTT.

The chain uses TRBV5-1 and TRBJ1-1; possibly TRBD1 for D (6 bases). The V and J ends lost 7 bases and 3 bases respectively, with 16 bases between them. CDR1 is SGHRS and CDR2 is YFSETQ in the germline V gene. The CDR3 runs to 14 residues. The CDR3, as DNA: TGCGCCAGCTCGCGAAAGGGGGGAGACACTGAAGCTTTCTTT. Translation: CASSRKGGDTEAFF.